This TCR beta chain was sequenced in a study of blood T cell repertoires in COVID-19. Study in general: Both acute and convalescent COVID-19 samples were obtained from the United States, Italy and Spain. PBMCs, B-cell-depleted T cells, or T cells were the source of the cDNA or gDNA that made up the material.

As processed by the authors: Amplifying reference gene primers gave estimates of nucleated cell counts. Sequenced by immunoSEQ multiplex PCR; TCRdb stores in-frame clones only, minus some. For V, J and clone size, that table is used; D and trimming come from the DNA. The sample includes roughly 14,000 clones, 86% seen only once; the top ten take 15% to 20%. Trimming cost V 1 base and J 0 bases; bases outside gene matches: 17. Germline values: CDR1 SGHRS, CDR2 YFSETQ. The CDR3 runs to 21 residues. The receptor comes from a human donor in a cohort sampled during active COVID-19. Sequencing was done on a sample of peripheral blood. The rearrangement uses TRBV5-1 and TRBJ2-3, with TRBD2 matching over 10 bases. Here the CDR3 reads CASSLYPPTSGVDTSTDTQYF. The CDR3 DNA sequence: TGCGCCAGCAGCTTGTACCCACCCACTAGCGGGGTAGATACTAGCACAGATACGCAGTATTTT.